This TCR beta chain was observed in a study of lymphopenia after photon versus proton radiotherapy. Study-level points and caveats: Relative stability marked proton patients; photon patients lost diversity and naive cells. Better survival with proton therapy was suggested as possible, not demonstrated.

Profiling relied on immunoSEQ multiplex PCR, and the TCRdb table lists in-frame clones only, not all of them. The sample lists more than 70,000 clones; about 86% were seen once. The germline gives CDR1 SGHAT, CDR2 FQNNGV. V trimming: 1 base; J trimming: 9 bases; junction bases outside the gene matches: 5. CDR3 length equals 13 residues. Note on this clone: The target antigen is unknown.

This clonotype was sampled from a man aged 55 to 70 with pancreatic cancer. Sequenced material: peripheral blood, taken from a patient treated with proton-based radiotherapy. The chain carries TRBV11-2 and TRBJ2-5, with 7 bases lining up with TRBD1. This chain's CDR3 is CASSLAADRAQYF. CDR3 nucleotides: TGTGCCAGCAGCTTAGCGGCAGACAGGGCCCAGTACTTC.